One sample yielded the 10 T cell receptor beta chains listed below, sequenced in a study of shared T cell receptors in the human thymus. Some clones are missing from TCRdb's copy, which holds only in-frame ones; the method was immunoSEQ multiplex PCR. The sample gives about 380,000 clones, 85% to 95% of which show up once; roughly 0.02% is in the top ten. Sequenced: thymocytes. These TCRs come from a human donor.

The gene calls are TRBV2 and TRBJ1-3; no definite D call. This CDR3 has 13 amino acids. Between the trimmed V and J ends, which lost 7 bases and 0 bases, there was a span of 7 bases. Germline CDR1 is SNHLY and CDR2 is FYNNEI. CDR3 sequence: CASIPYSGNTIYF. CDR3 bases: TGTGCCAGCATCCCGTACTCTGGAAACACCATATATTTT. The complete variable domain, with remaining parts taken from reference TRBV2 and TRBJ1-3, reads EPEVTQTPSHQVTQMGQEVILRCVPISNHLYFYWYRQILGQKVEFLVSFYNNEISEKSEIFDDQFSVERPDGSNFTLKIRSTKLEDSAMYFCASIPYSGNTIYFGEGSWLTVV.

This sequence joins TRBV10-2 and TRBJ2-3, with 7 bases aligning to TRBD1. The CDR3 length is 18 residues. Germline CDR1 reads WSHSY; CDR2 reads SAAADI. The ends lost 5 bases at V and 0 bases at J; junction bases unmatched: 14. CDR3 region: CASSTQRQGTTSTDTQYF. CDR3 nucleotide sequence: TGCGCCAGCAGTACCCAAAGACAGGGTACCACTAGCACAGATACGCAGTATTTT.

The V and J genes are TRBV27 and TRBJ1-5; D is possibly TRBD1 (6 bases). The germline V gene encodes CDR1 MNHEY and CDR2 SMNVEV (reference sequence). The CDR3 is 18 residues long. V shed 5 bases and J shed 2 bases, with 22 bases lying between them. The CDR3: CASSARGAVRMGNQPQHF. CDR3 bases: TGTGCCAGCAGTGCCCGGGGGGCCGTGCGTATGGGCAATCAGCCCCAGCATTTT.

The J gene is TRBJ2-3, the V gene TRBV5-4; TRBD1 matches 9 bases. Germline CDR1 is SGHNT and CDR2 is YYREEE (reference sequence). The CDR3 loop spans 14 amino acids. Trimming at V came to 3 bases and at J to 1 base, leaving 0 bases not matched to a gene. CDR3 region: CASSWDRGTDTQYF. CDR3 coding DNA: TGTGCCAGCAGCTGGGACAGGGGCACAGATACGCAGTATTTT.

This clone was seen a handful of times. This chain joins TRBV29-1 and TRBJ1-2; TRBD1 agrees at 12 bases. Germline loops: CDR1 SQVTM, CDR2 ANQGSEA. The CDR3 length is 17 residues. Trimming removed 5 bases from V and 0 bases from J; junction bases left unmatched: 10. The chain's CDR3 is CSVKGQGALLANYGYTF. The CDR3 nucleotides read TGCAGCGTTAAGGGACAGGGGGCCCTTCTAGCTAACTATGGCTACACCTTC.

The V call is TRBV21-1, the J call TRBJ2-7; TRBD2, the D gene given by the table, was not confirmed from the DNA. TRBV21-1 counts as a pseudogene. CDR3 length: 17 residues. The CDR3, as DNA: TGTGCCAGCAGCAAAGAAAAAGGCGGGAGGACCTCCTACGAGCAGTACTTC. This encodes CASSKEKGGRTSYEQYF.

The chain is built from TRBV27 and TRBJ2-1; 13 bases agree with TRBD2. This CDR3 has 16 amino acids. CDR1 and CDR2 from the germline V gene are MNHEY and SMNVEV (reference sequence). Trimming removed 8 bases from V and 10 bases from J; junction bases left unmatched: 14. CDR3 in DNA: TGTGCCAGCGGGAAGTGGGGGACTAGCGGGAAGAGGGAGCAGTTCTTC. It codes for CASGKWGTSGKREQFF.

This rearrangement joins TRBV5-6 to TRBJ2-5; no clear D gene. The V end lost 4 bases, the J end lost 1 base, and 17 bases lay between the germline ends. This CDR3 spans 16 amino acids. Germline CDR1 SGHDT, CDR2 YYEEEE. CDR3 loop: CASSRQFRAIQETQYF. As DNA, the CDR3 is TGTGCCAGCAGCCGCCAGTTTCGGGCCATCCAAGAGACCCAGTACTTC.

V usage is TRBV30 and J usage is TRBJ2-7; 10 nucleotides align to TRBD2. This CDR3 contains 18 residues. Germline loops: CDR1 GTSNPN, CDR2 SVGIG (reference sequence). Losses at the gene ends were 0 bases for V and 5 bases for J; bases not matched to a gene: 16. The CDR3 DNA follows: TGTGCCTGGAGTGTATGGGGTGGGGTAGCGGGAGGTCCCCACGAGCAGTACTTC. Encoded protein: CAWSVWGGVAGGPHEQYF.

The chain has TRBV28 and TRBJ2-7; possible D gene TRBD2, 6 bases. Per germline, CDR1 MDHEN and CDR2 SYDVKM. The length of the CDR3 is 16 residues. V was cut by 4 bases and J by 3 bases, with 19 bases left in between. The CDR3 sequence is CASSSPGERALYEQYF. The CDR3 coding sequence is TGTGCCAGCAGTTCCCCGGGGGAGAGGGCTCTCTACGAGCAGTACTTC.